Listed here are 10 T cell receptor beta chains from one sample, sequenced in a study of blood T cell repertoires in COVID-19. Sequencing used immunoSEQ multiplex PCR; TCRdb keeps in-frame clones, though not all of them. The data contain some 50,000 clones, under 70% of them seen just once; the ten biggest clones take up just under 9%. Sequenced material: peripheral blood. These receptors were obtained from a woman between 65 and 79 years old with acute or convalescent COVID-19.

The chain employs TRBV2 and TRBJ2-3; 7 nucleotides agree with TRBD2. The CDR3 has 13 amino acids. The ends lost 3 bases at V and 4 bases at J; junction bases unmatched: 1. The germline CDR1 and CDR2 sequences are SNHLY and FYNNEI. As DNA, the CDR3 is TGTGCCAGCAGTGATGGACTAGCAGATACGCAGTATTTT. Its protein is CASSDGLADTQYF.

The V gene is TRBV6-6, the J gene TRBJ1-4, with 9 bases that match TRBD1. V was clipped by 5 bases and J by 4 bases; unmatched bases: 14. The CDR3 extends over 18 amino acids. Germline V gene lookup returns CDR1 MNHNY and CDR2 SVGAGI (reference sequence). Here the CDR3 reads CASSRPQGQGTNNEKLFF. For the CDR3, the DNA is TGTGCCAGCAGTCGTCCCCAAGGACAGGGGACTAATAATGAAAAACTGTTTTTT.

The CDR3 loop is CASSFTSGEYNEQFF. For the CDR3, the DNA is TGTGCCAGCAGCTTTACTAGCGGGGAGTACAATGAGCAGTTCTTC. This sequence joins TRBV7-2 and TRBJ2-1; 10 bases align to TRBD2. The germline V gene has CDR1 SGHTA and CDR2 FQGNSA. This CDR3 is built from 15 residues. J was trimmed by 4 bases and V by 3 bases; bases with no gene match: 3.

This clone has just a few counts. This rearrangement joins TRBV6-6 to TRBJ2-7; D unresolved. The ends were cut back, 6 bases at V and 1 base at J, with 7 bases in the middle. CDR3 length: 12 amino acids. Germline-derived CDR1 and CDR2 are MNHNY and SVGAGI (reference sequence). In nucleotides, the CDR3 is TGTGCCAGCAGCGGTGTTTCCTACGAGCAGTACTTC. It codes for CASSGVSYEQYF.

V and J are TRBV5-1 and TRBJ2-5, with 8 bases matching TRBD2. J lost 4 bases, V lost 3 bases, and 8 bases had no gene match. Germline lookup yields CDR1 SGHRS and CDR2 YFSETQ. This CDR3 comprises 15 residues. The CDR3 spells CASSSTGLAGETQYF. CDR3 nucleotide sequence: TGCGCCAGCAGCTCCACTGGACTAGCAGGAGAGACCCAGTACTTC.

This clone was seen more than once but under ten times. The chain has TRBV9 and TRBJ2-5; a weak D match, TRBD2 (5 bases). In germline, CDR1 is SGDLS, CDR2 YYNGEE. This CDR3 region has 15 residues. Trimming left V 4 bases short and J 5 bases short, with 18 bases between. DNA of the CDR3: TGTGCCAGCAGCAGTAGCGACACTTCTGCGGAGACCCAGTACTTC. Protein: CASSSSDTSAETQYF. Complete variable domain (other parts from reference TRBV9 and TRBJ2-5): DSGVTQTPKHLITATGQRVTLRCSPRSGDLSVYWYQQSLDQGLQFLIQYYNGEERAKGNILERFSAQQFPDLHSELNLSSLELGDSALYFCASSSSDTSAETQYFGPGTRLLVL.

The chain uses TRBV9 and TRBJ2-7; 7 nucleotides match TRBD1. The germline V gene encodes CDR1 SGDLS and CDR2 YYNGEE. J lost 3 bases, V lost 1 base, and 4 bases had no gene match. This CDR3 contains 14 residues. CDR3 sequence: CASSVRDSNYEQYF. CDR3 DNA: TGTGCCAGCAGCGTAAGGGACAGCAACTACGAGCAGTACTTC.

The genes are TRBV25-1 and TRBJ2-7; TRBD2 matches at 13 bases. Germline V gene data show CDR1 as MGHDK and CDR2 as SYGVNS. Germline trimming cut 3 bases from V and 2 bases from J; bases unmatched to any gene: 4. The length of the CDR3 is 16 residues. CDR3 nucleotide sequence: TGTGCCAGCAGTGAGGGCGGGACTAGCGGGACCTACGAGCAGTACTTC. Its protein product is CASSEGGTSGTYEQYF.

Worth noting for this clone: Other DNA variants within this sample encode the same CDR3. The CDR3 loop reads CASSLGGGEKLFF. The CDR3 region has the DNA TGTGCCAGCAGCTTGGGGGGAGGGGAAAAACTGTTTTTT. The chain carries TRBV7-8 and TRBJ1-4; D perhaps matches TRBD1 (5 bases). The CDR3 sequence is 13 residues long. Looked up from germline, CDR1 is SGHVS and CDR2 is FQNEAQ. Trimming cost V 3 bases and J 8 bases, with 10 bases left between them.

CDR3 coding DNA: TGCGCCAGCAGGAGGACAGGGATGAACACCGGGGAGCTGTTTTTT. The encoded protein is CASRRTGMNTGELFF. The chain joins TRBV5-1 to TRBJ2-2, with TRBD1 matching over 8 bases. This CDR3 is 15 amino acids long. From germline, CDR1 is SGHRS and CDR2 YFSETQ. Unmatched junction bases numbered 4, after V lost 5 bases and J lost 1 base. Together with reference TRBV5-1 and TRBJ2-2, the CDR3 gives the full variable domain: KAGVTQTPRYLIKTRGQQVTLSCSPISGHRSVSWYQQTPGQGLQFLFEYFSETQRNKGNFPGRFSGRQFSNSRSEMNVSTLELGDSALYLCASRRTGMNTGELFFGEGSRLTVL.